This T cell receptor (beta chain) was obtained from a study of blood T cell repertoires in COVID-19. Study context: From the United States, Italy and Spain came samples of acute and convalescent COVID-19. PBMCs, B-cell-depleted T cells, or T cells were the source of the cDNA or gDNA that made up the material.

This clone was seen once. Germline values: CDR1 MGHRA, CDR2 YSYEKL. Trimming took off 0 bases at V and 2 bases at J, with 13 bases between the two ends. The CDR3 extends over 17 amino acids. As processed by the authors: Reference gene primer amplification in the assay estimated nucleated cell counts. TCRdb keeps only in-frame clones here, not all; method: immunoSEQ multiplex PCR. V, J and clone size were drawn from that table, and D and trimming were deduced from the DNA. The data contain about 70,000 clones, around 85% of them singletons. The clonotype comes from a human donor in a cohort sampled during active COVID-19. Sample: peripheral blood. The chain joins TRBV4-1 to TRBJ2-2; tentatively, D is TRBD1 (5 bases). The chain's CDR3 is CASSQELWGRNTGELFF. CDR3 bases: TGCGCCAGCAGCCAAGAGCTCTGGGGCAGAAACACCGGGGAGCTGTTTTTT.